These 24 T cell receptor beta chains were all obtained from the same sample, sequenced in a study of blood T cell repertoires in COVID-19 (TCRdb year 2020). Library creation used the immunoSEQ multiplex PCR assay. The clones in this table, taken by TCRdb from immuneACCESS, are in-frame only. Not every clone is retained; where verified, under half of the shortfall comes from an unresolved V gene, and the cause of the rest is unknown. In all, the sample holds 150,000 to 200,000 clones, and 92% of those were seen once. Approximately 5% of the sample belongs to the ten largest clones. Sequencing used peripheral blood. All receptors come from a man between 25 and 39 years old with COVID-19, enrolled during active disease.

This chain uses TRBV6-2 or TRBV6-3 with TRBJ1-2; no firm D call. Germline CDR1 MNHEY, CDR2 SVGEGT. The V gene lost 3 bases and the J gene lost 6 bases, with 8 bases spanning the gap. CDR3 size: 12 residues. The DNA of the CDR3 is TGTGCCAGCAGTTATGAGGCGGATGGCTACACCTTC. Its translation: CASSYEADGYTF.

V usage is TRBV19 and J usage is TRBJ1-1, with 8 bases identical to TRBD1. The germline V gene has CDR1 LNHDA and CDR2 SQIVND (reference sequence). CDR3 size: 20 residues. V lost 3 bases to trimming and J lost 1 base; unmatched junction nucleotides: 19. Here the CDR3 reads CASSMLQFRGRDLRNTEAFF. In DNA, the CDR3 is TGTGCCAGTAGTATGCTCCAATTCAGGGGGCGTGATCTGAGGAACACTGAAGCTTTCTTT.

This rearrangement joins TRBV7-2 to TRBJ2-3, with 12 nucleotides matching TRBD2. From germline, CDR1 is SGHTA and CDR2 FQGNSA. The V and J ends lost 5 bases and 6 bases, in that order; junction bases with no gene match: 18. This CDR3 region has 19 residues. As DNA, the CDR3 is TGTGCCAGCAGCCCGAGAGGGCTAGCGGGGGGGCCCTCCTTGGATACGCAGTATTTT. Translating gives CASSPRGLAGGPSLDTQYF.

Worth noting for this clone: The junction differs from germline at one of its ends, possibly a read error. This chain joins TRBV3-1 (or the pseudogene TRBV3-2) and TRBJ2-7; D remains unclear. Germline V CDR1 and CDR2: LGHDT, YNNKEL (reference sequence). CDR3 length equals 12 residues. The CDR3 sequence: CASSHDQHSLNF. CDR3 bases: TGTGCCAGCAGCCACGATCAACACAGCCTGAACTTC.

The chain links TRBV29-1 to TRBJ1-2; 7 bases are shared with TRBD1. The V segment lost 3 bases and the J segment 4 bases; nucleotides outside the gene matches: 23. CDR1 and CDR2 from the germline V gene are SQVTM and ANQGSEA. This CDR3 region has 19 residues. CDR3 sequence: CSVEGIRGERGRPFYGYTF. CDR3 nucleotides: TGCAGCGTTGAGGGGATACGAGGGGAGAGGGGGCGACCTTTCTATGGCTACACCTTC.

The chain carries TRBV27 and TRBJ1-1; TRBD1 is a possible D gene (6 bases). This CDR3 has 15 amino acids. The V and J ends lost 0 bases and 5 bases respectively, with 13 bases between them. CDR1 MNHEY and CDR2 SMNVEV come from the germline V gene (reference sequence). DNA of the CDR3: TGTGCCAGCAGTTTATCCGCAGGGGTCGCGACTGAAGCTTTCTTT. Translation: CASSLSAGVATEAFF.

The chain carries TRBV27 and TRBJ1-2; possibly TRBD1 for D (6 bases). Per germline, CDR1 MNHEY and CDR2 SMNVEV (reference sequence). V lost 5 bases to trimming and J lost 4 bases, with 14 bases between them. CDR3 length: 14 amino acids. The CDR3 DNA sequence: TGTGCCAGCAGTCCCCGGACAGCTTTCTATGGCTACACCTTC. It translates to CASSPRTAFYGYTF.

The gene calls are TRBV5-1 and TRBJ1-2, with unresolved D. Germline assignment: CDR1 SGHRS and CDR2 YFSETQ. V lost 4 bases to trimming and J lost 0 bases, with 10 bases between them. The CDR3 length is 14 residues. The CDR3 sequence is CASSPSVPNYGYTF. The CDR3 DNA reads as TGCGCCAGCAGCCCCTCAGTACCTAACTATGGCTACACCTTC.

The rearrangement joins TRBV7-3 to TRBJ2-2; 7 bases are shared with TRBD2. Germline V gene data show CDR1 as SGHTA and CDR2 as FQGTGA. Trimming removed 5 bases from V and 6 bases from J; junction bases left unmatched: 12. The CDR3 is 16 amino acids. In DNA form, the CDR3 reads TGTGCCAGCAGCCTCCTAGCGGCCAACGACCCCGGGGAGCTGTTTTTT. This gives the protein CASSLLAANDPGELFF.

This rearrangement joins TRBV11-2 to TRBJ1-5; 7 positions agree with TRBD1. The CDR3 extends over 15 amino acids. V gave up 5 bases and J gave up 6 bases; unmatched junction bases: 10. The V gene's germline CDR1 is SGHAT and CDR2 FQNNGV. CDR3 in amino acids: CASSHYTGVGQPQHF. DNA for the CDR3: TGTGCCAGCAGCCATTACACAGGGGTCGGTCAGCCCCAGCATTTT.

J is TRBJ1-2 and V is TRBV24-1; possibly TRBD1 for D (5 bases). CDR1 is KGHDR and CDR2 is SFDVKD in the germline V gene. CDR3 length equals 14 residues. Trimming removed 4 bases from V and 5 bases from J, with 13 bases in between. For the CDR3, the DNA is TGTGCCACCAGTGACTCCGGGACTGATTATGGCTACACCTTC. This sequence encodes CATSDSGTDYGYTF.

The V and J genes are TRBV7-3 and TRBJ2-2; 8 bases align to TRBD1. J gave up 2 bases and V 5 bases, and 4 bases lay outside the gene matches. The CDR3 is made up of 15 amino acids. Germline CDR1 and CDR2: SGHTA and FQGTGA. As DNA, the CDR3 is TGTGCCAGCAGCGTAGACAGGGGTAACACCGGGGAGCTGTTTTTT. This codes for CASSVDRGNTGELFF.

This chain joins TRBV18 and TRBJ2-1, with TRBD2 as a possible D gene (6 bases). This CDR3 spans 16 amino acids. V was cut by 4 bases and J by 6 bases, with 19 bases left in between. CDR1 KGHSH and CDR2 LQKENI come from the germline V gene. CDR3: CASSLLEGGGRNEQFF. In DNA, the CDR3 is TGTGCCAGCTCACTCCTGGAGGGTGGGGGACGCAATGAGCAGTTCTTC.

The chain carries TRBV6-5 and TRBJ2-1; TRBD2 aligns across 9 bases. This CDR3 spans 14 amino acids. Germline trimming cut 7 bases from V and 6 bases from J; bases unmatched to any gene: 7. Germline V gene sequence: CDR1 MNHEY, CDR2 SVGAGI. Here the CDR3 DNA reads TGTGCCAGCACGCTAGCGGGGTTCGTCAATGAGCAGTTCTTC. The encoded protein is CASTLAGFVNEQFF.

In the case of this clone: One base separates it from a far larger clone, so it is likely a read error. The chain recombines TRBV12-3 or TRBV12-4 with TRBJ2-7; D call uncertain. The CDR3 consists of 12 residues. Trimming stripped 2 bases from V and 3 bases from J, with 5 bases between. This CDR3 reads CASSLRGYEQYF. In nucleotides, the CDR3 is TGTGCCAGCAGTTTAAGAGGCTACGAGCAGTACTTC.

J is TRBJ2-7 and V is TRBV6-5; 9 nucleotides line up with TRBD1. The CDR3 extends over 14 amino acids. The V and J ends lost 4 bases and 3 bases, in that order; junction bases with no gene match: 4. The germline gives CDR1 MNHEY, CDR2 SVGAGI. The CDR3 nucleotides read TGTGCCAGCAGTTTACAGGACAGGGGCTACGAGCAGTACTTC. It translates to CASSLQDRGYEQYF.

The chain combines TRBV2 with TRBJ1-1; D ambiguous. The length of the CDR3 is 12 residues. V was trimmed by 6 bases and J by 6 bases, leaving 11 bases between them. Germline values: CDR1 SNHLY, CDR2 FYNNEI. The CDR3 loop reads CASRWTFAEAFF. The CDR3, as DNA: TGTGCCAGCAGGTGGACTTTCGCTGAAGCTTTCTTT. The variable domain in full, with the rest retrieved from reference TRBV2 and TRBJ1-1, is EPEVTQTPSHQVTQMGQEVILRCVPISNHLYFYWYRQILGQKVEFLVSFYNNEISEKSEIFDDQFSVERPDGSNFTLKIRSTKLEDSAMYFCASRWTFAEAFFGQGTRLTVV.

The chain is built from TRBV28 and TRBJ1-1; 9 bases map to TRBD1. The V segment lost 3 bases and the J segment 7 bases; nucleotides outside the gene matches: 6. This CDR3 region has 14 residues. Germline CDR1 and CDR2: MDHEN and SYDVKM. CDR3 protein: CASSFFPGQGEAFF. The CDR3 nucleotides are TGTGCCAGCAGTTTCTTTCCGGGACAGGGTGAAGCTTTCTTT.

The chain employs TRBV6-1 and TRBJ1-6, with no clear D. From germline, CDR1 is MNHNS and CDR2 SASEGT. The length of the CDR3 is 15 residues. V was cut by 1 base and J by 6 bases, with 10 bases left in between. The DNA of the CDR3 is TGTGCCAGCAGTGAAGGGGAGGGCGGTAATTCACCCCTCCACTTT. As protein: CASSEGEGGNSPLHF.

The chain couples TRBV6-5 to TRBJ2-1; 7 bases fit TRBD1. Germline V gene sequence: CDR1 MNHEY, CDR2 SVGAGI. V trimming: 7 bases; J trimming: 6 bases; junction bases outside the gene matches: 12. The CDR3 is 15 amino acids. CDR3 sequence (DNA): TGTGCCAGCATTCCGGGACAGATTCTGGGCAATGAGCAGTTCTTC. Translating it yields CASIPGQILGNEQFF.

V gene TRBV5-6 combines with J gene TRBJ1-1, with TRBD1 matching 9 bases. The CDR3 loop spans 14 amino acids. CDR1 and CDR2 (germline): SGHDT, YYEEEE. The J segment lost 6 bases and the V segment lost 6 bases, leaving 9 bases of the junction unmatched. The CDR3 DNA is TGTGCCAGCATTGGGACAGGGCGTGGGGCTGAAGCTTTCTTT. It encodes CASIGTGRGAEAFF.

This chain connects TRBV7-2 to TRBJ2-1; D not certain. CDR3 size: 14 residues. Per the germline V gene, CDR1 is SGHTA and CDR2 is FQGNSA. The germline V and J ends were trimmed by 2 bases and 7 bases, with 12 bases remaining between them. The CDR3 coding sequence is TGTGCCAGCAGCTTACCAACCGTGGCTAATGAGCAGTTCTTC. Translation: CASSLPTVANEQFF.

V gene TRBV30 combines with J gene TRBJ1-6; 7 bases are a match to TRBD1. The CDR3 extends over 13 amino acids. The germline gives CDR1 GTSNPN, CDR2 SVGIG (reference sequence). The V gene end was trimmed by 0 bases and the J gene end by 7 bases; junction bases not matched to a gene: 0. The CDR3 region is CAWSVQGNSPLHF. CDR3 DNA: TGTGCCTGGAGTGTACAGGGGAATTCACCCCTCCACTTT.

V gene TRBV9 combines with J gene TRBJ1-3; D gene uncertain. The CDR3 length is 14 residues. Germline V gives CDR1 SGDLS, CDR2 YYNGEE. Trimming removed 2 bases from V and 0 bases from J, with 6 bases in between. The CDR3 loop reads CASSVGSSGNTIYF. The CDR3 coding sequence is TGTGCCAGCAGCGTGGGGAGCTCTGGAAACACCATATATTTT. Looking up the rest from reference TRBV9 and TRBJ1-3 gives the full variable domain: DSGVTQTPKHLITATGQRVTLRCSPRSGDLSVYWYQQSLDQGLQFLIQYYNGEERAKGNILERFSAQQFPDLHSELNLSSLELGDSALYFCASSVGSSGNTIYFGEGSWLTVV.